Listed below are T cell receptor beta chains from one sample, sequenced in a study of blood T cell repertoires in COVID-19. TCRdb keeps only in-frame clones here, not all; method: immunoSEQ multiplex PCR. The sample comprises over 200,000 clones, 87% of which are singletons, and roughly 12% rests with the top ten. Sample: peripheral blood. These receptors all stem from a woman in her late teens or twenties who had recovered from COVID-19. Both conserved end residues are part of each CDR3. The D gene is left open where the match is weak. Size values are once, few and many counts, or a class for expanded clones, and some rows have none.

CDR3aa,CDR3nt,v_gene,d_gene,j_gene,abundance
CASSGAGSEAFF,TGTGCCAGCAGCGGGGCCGGCTCTGAAGCTTTCTTT,TRBV7-9,.,TRBJ1-1,.
CASSESPSVAGEQYF,TGTGCCAGCAGTGAAAGTCCTAGCGTAGCTGGGGAGCAGTACTTC,TRBV2,.,TRBJ2-7,.
CASSLPGLAGEKQYF,TGCGCCAGCAGCCTTCCGGGACTAGCGGGAGAAAAGCAGTACTTC,TRBV5-1,TRBD2,TRBJ2-7,.
CSSQDGDTDTQYF,TGCAGCTCCCAGGACGGGGACACAGATACGCAGTATTTT,TRBV29-1,.,TRBJ2-3,.
CASSTGTSGMSEQYF,TGTGCCAGTAGTACCGGGACTAGCGGGATGAGCGAGCAGTACTTC,TRBV19,TRBD2,TRBJ2-7,once
CASSEGHKEYNEQFF,TGTGCCAGCAGTGAAGGCCATAAGGAGTACAATGAGCAGTTCTTC,TRBV6-4,.,TRBJ2-1,.
CASSEFGGDETQYF,TGTGCCAGCAGTGAATTTGGGGGCGATGAGACCCAGTACTTC,TRBV25-1,.,TRBJ2-5,.
CSVARGQGQPQHF,TGCAGCGTTGCCAGGGGGCAGGGTCAGCCCCAGCATTTT,TRBV29-1,TRBD1,TRBJ1-5,large
CASSQDIAGGSTDTQYF,TGTGCCAGCAGCCAAGATATAGCGGGAGGTAGCACAGATACGCAGTATTTT,TRBV4-2,TRBD2,TRBJ2-3,.
CASSIRSGVSYNEQFF,TGTGCCAGTAGTATTAGGTCGGGAGTGTCCTACAATGAGCAGTTCTTC,TRBV19,.,TRBJ2-1,.
CASSGGTGVNEQFF,TGTGCCAGCAGTGGCGGGACAGGGGTCAATGAGCAGTTCTTC,TRBV2,TRBD1,TRBJ2-1,.
CASSEVAGYNEQFF,TGTGCCAGCAGTGAAGTCGCAGGGTACAATGAGCAGTTCTTC,TRBV6-1,.,TRBJ2-1,.
CASDGGRVRSTDTQYF,TGTGCCAGCGACGGGGGGCGGGTCCGGAGCACAGATACGCAGTATTTT,TRBV2,.,TRBJ2-3,.
CASSLRQAYEQYF,TGTGCCAGCAGTCTAAGACAGGCCTACGAGCAGTACTTC,TRBV28,.,TRBJ2-7,.
CASSLDRVSYGYTF,TGTGCCAGCAGCTTAGATCGGGTGTCCTATGGCTACACCTTC,TRBV7-9,.,TRBJ1-2,.
CASSIKGGLAGSYEQYF,TGTGCCAGTAGTATCAAGGGGGGACTAGCGGGGTCCTACGAGCAGTACTTC,TRBV19,TRBD2,TRBJ2-7,.
CAWRGDRGTHNYGYTF,TGTGCCTGGAGAGGGGACAGGGGGACTCACAACTATGGCTACACCTTC,TRBV30,TRBD1,TRBJ1-2,.
CASRRSGPSTDTQYF,TGTGCCAGCAGACGTAGCGGGCCTAGCACAGATACGCAGTATTTT,TRBV5-4,TRBD2,TRBJ2-3,.
CASARGDRTGELFF,TGTGCCAGCGCCAGGGGCGACAGAACCGGGGAGCTGTTTTTT,TRBV9,.,TRBJ2-2,.
CARSLELAGVYEQYF,TGTGCCAGAAGCTTGGAACTAGCGGGGGTTTACGAGCAGTACTTC,TRBV5-3,TRBD2,TRBJ2-7,.
CASSLALNTEAFF,TGTGCCAGCAGCTTAGCCTTGAACACTGAAGCTTTCTTT,TRBV7-8,.,TRBJ1-1,.
CASSFQGVNSPLHF,TGTGCCAGCAGCTTTCAGGGGGTTAATTCACCCCTCCACTTT,TRBV9,TRBD1,TRBJ1-6,.
CASSPSLLFADTQYF,TGTGCCAGCAGCCCTAGTTTGTTGTTCGCAGATACGCAGTATTTT,TRBV14,.,TRBJ2-3,.
CASSLQGYGYTF,TGTGCCAGCAGCTTACAGGGGTATGGCTACACCTTC,TRBV11-2,.,TRBJ1-2,.
CASSDSYRGLRETQYF,TGTGCCAGCAGTGACAGCTACAGGGGGTTGAGAGAGACCCAGTACTTC,TRBV25-1,TRBD1,TRBJ2-5,.
CASSHFRVSSYNEQFF,TGTGCCAGCAGCCACTTCAGGGTGAGCTCCTACAATGAGCAGTTCTTC,TRBV28,.,TRBJ2-1,.
CAISERQGTDTIYF,TGTGCCATCAGTGAAAGACAGGGGACAGACACCATATATTTT,TRBV10-3,TRBD1,TRBJ1-3,.
CASSQSYTGGGNTIYF,TGCGCCAGCAGCCAATCCTACACAGGGGGTGGAAACACCATATATTTT,TRBV4-1,TRBD1,TRBJ1-3,.
CASSPTSMVSGANVLTF,TGTGCCAGCTCACCAACTTCCATGGTTTCCGGGGCCAACGTCCTGACTTTC,TRBV18,.,TRBJ2-6,.
CASSIIFLTSGNQPQHF,TGTGCCAGTAGTATAATTTTCCTCACCTCAGGAAATCAGCCCCAGCATTTT,TRBV19,.,TRBJ1-5,.
CASSFSVQEWALFF,TGTGCCAGCAGTTTCTCTGTACAAGAATGGGCGCTGTTTTTT,TRBV27,.,TRBJ2-2,.
CATSRLSGINNEQFF,TGTGCCACCAGCAGACTTAGCGGGATCAACAATGAGCAGTTCTTC,TRBV15,TRBD2,TRBJ2-1,.
CAISEGVGRTIDTQYF,TGTGCCATCAGTGAGGGCGTCGGGAGAACGATAGATACGCAGTATTTT,TRBV10-3,.,TRBJ2-3,.
CASGGVREATYEQYF,TGTGCCAGTGGAGGGGTGCGGGAGGCCACCTACGAGCAGTACTTC,TRBV19,TRBD2,TRBJ2-7,.
CASSLDSPSSYEQYF,TGTGCCAGCAGCCTGGACTCCCCGAGCTCCTACGAGCAGTACTTC,TRBV5-5,.,TRBJ2-7,.
CASSQEDRVDSPLHF,TGTGCCAGCAGCCAAGAAGACAGGGTCGATTCACCCCTCCACTTT,TRBV3-1/TRBV3-2,TRBD1,TRBJ1-6,.
CASSLDRGLHF,TGTGCCAGCAGCTTGGACAGGGGACTCCACTTT,TRBV7-2,TRBD1,TRBJ1-6,.
CASSLVPGSNQPQHF,TGCGCCAGCAGCTTGGTTCCGGGGAGCAATCAGCCCCAGCATTTT,TRBV5-1,.,TRBJ1-5,once
CASSTGLAPSTYEQYF,TGTGCCAGCAGCACCGGACTAGCCCCTTCCACCTACGAGCAGTACTTC,TRBV7-9,TRBD2,TRBJ2-7,.
CASSLNREMTEAFF,TGTGCCAGCAGCTTAAACAGGGAAATGACTGAAGCTTTCTTT,TRBV7-3,.,TRBJ1-1,.
CASSEIPIANTEAFF,TGTGCCAGCAGTGAAATTCCGATAGCGAACACTGAAGCTTTCTTT,TRBV2,.,TRBJ1-1,.
CASSVGGQARETQYF,TGTGCCAGCAGCGTAGGGGGACAGGCTAGGGAGACCCAGTACTTC,TRBV11-3,TRBD1,TRBJ2-5,.
CASSQQGSTEAFF,TGTGCCAGCAGCCAACAGGGTAGCACTGAAGCTTTCTTT,TRBV9,.,TRBJ1-1,.
CASSLVLGYNEQFF,TGTGCCAGCAGCTTAGTACTAGGATACAATGAGCAGTTCTTC,TRBV13,.,TRBJ2-1,.
CAISDVGTVNSPLHF,TGTGCCATCAGTGATGTGGGGACAGTTAATTCACCCCTCCACTTT,TRBV10-3,TRBD1,TRBJ1-6,.
CATSREATGGYETQYF,TGTGCCACCAGCAGAGAGGCGACAGGGGGTTATGAGACCCAGTACTTC,TRBV15,TRBD1,TRBJ2-5,.
CASSFGQEDEKLFF,TGCGCCAGCAGCTTCGGACAGGAGGATGAAAAACTGTTTTTT,TRBV5-1,TRBD1,TRBJ1-4,.
CATSRDASTPYEQYF,TGTGCCACCAGCAGAGATGCCAGTACCCCCTACGAGCAGTACTTC,TRBV15,.,TRBJ2-7,.
CASSPLAGVGSEQFF,TGCGCCAGCAGCCCCCTAGCGGGAGTAGGCAGTGAGCAGTTCTTC,TRBV5-1,TRBD2,TRBJ2-1,.
CASSYFLNTEAFF,TGTGCCAGCAGTTACTTCTTGAACACTGAAGCTTTCTTT,TRBV6-2/TRBV6-3,.,TRBJ1-1,.